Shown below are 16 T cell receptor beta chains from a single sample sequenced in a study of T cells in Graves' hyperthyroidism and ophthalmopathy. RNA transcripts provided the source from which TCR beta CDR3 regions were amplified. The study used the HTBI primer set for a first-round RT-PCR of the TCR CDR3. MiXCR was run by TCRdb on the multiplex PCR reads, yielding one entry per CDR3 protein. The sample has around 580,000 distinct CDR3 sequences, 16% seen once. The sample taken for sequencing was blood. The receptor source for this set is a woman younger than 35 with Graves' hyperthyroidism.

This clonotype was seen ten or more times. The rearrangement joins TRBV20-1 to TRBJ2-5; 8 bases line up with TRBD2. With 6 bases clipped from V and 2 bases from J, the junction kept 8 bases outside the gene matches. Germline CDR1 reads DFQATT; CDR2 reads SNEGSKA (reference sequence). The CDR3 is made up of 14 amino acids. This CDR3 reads CSAPPAGVQETQYF. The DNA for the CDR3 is TGCAGTGCGCCCCCAGCGGGGGTTCAAGAGACCCAGTACTTC.

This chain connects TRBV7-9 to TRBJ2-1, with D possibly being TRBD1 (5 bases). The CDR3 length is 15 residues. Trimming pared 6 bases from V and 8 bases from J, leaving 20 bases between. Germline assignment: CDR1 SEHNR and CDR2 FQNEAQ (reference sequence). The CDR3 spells CASRQVALHSDEQFF. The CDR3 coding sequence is TGTGCCAGCAGACAGGTTGCCCTACACTCGGATGAGCAGTTCTTC. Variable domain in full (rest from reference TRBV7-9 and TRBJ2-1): DTGVSQNPRHKITKRGQNVTFRCDPISEHNRLYWYRQTLGQGPEFLTYFQNEAQLEKSRLLSDRFSAERPKGSFSTLEIQRTEQGDSAMYLCASRQVALHSDEQFFGPGTRLTVL.

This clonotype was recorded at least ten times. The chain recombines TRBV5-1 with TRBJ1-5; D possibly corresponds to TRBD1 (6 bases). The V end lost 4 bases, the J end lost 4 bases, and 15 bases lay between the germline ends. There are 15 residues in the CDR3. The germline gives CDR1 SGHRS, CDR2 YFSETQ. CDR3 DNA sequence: TGCGCCAGCAGCCCGAGGGGGGGTTGGAATCAGCCCCAGCATTTT. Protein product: CASSPRGGWNQPQHF. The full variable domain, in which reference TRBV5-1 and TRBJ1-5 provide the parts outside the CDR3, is KAGVTQTPRYLIKTRGQQVTLSCSPISGHRSVSWYQQTPGQGLQFLFEYFSETQRNKGNFPGRFSGRQFSNSRSEMNVSTLELGDSALYLCASSPRGGWNQPQHFGDGTRLSIL.

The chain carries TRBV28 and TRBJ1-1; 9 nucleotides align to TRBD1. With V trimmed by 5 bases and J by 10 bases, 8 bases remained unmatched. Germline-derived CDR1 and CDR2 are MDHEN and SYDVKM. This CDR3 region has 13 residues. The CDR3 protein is CASSPPDRGSAFF. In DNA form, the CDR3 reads TGTGCCAGCAGTCCACCGGACAGGGGTTCAGCTTTCTTT.

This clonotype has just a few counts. CDR3: CASSMKGTANTEAFF. The CDR3 DNA sequence: TGTGCCAGTAGTATGAAAGGGACCGCGAACACTGAAGCTTTCTTT. The V call is TRBV19, the J call TRBJ1-1; perhaps TRBD1 as D (5 bases). Germline V gene data show CDR1 as LNHDA and CDR2 as SQIVND (reference sequence). The ends were cut back, 3 bases at V and 1 base at J, with 12 bases in the middle. CDR3 length: 15 residues.

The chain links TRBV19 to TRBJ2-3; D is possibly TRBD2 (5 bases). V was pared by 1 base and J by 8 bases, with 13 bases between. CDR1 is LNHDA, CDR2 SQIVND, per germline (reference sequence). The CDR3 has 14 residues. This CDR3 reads CASSIGVVGGTQYF. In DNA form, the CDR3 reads TGTGCCAGTAGTATAGGAGTGGTTGGAGGTACGCAGTATTTT.

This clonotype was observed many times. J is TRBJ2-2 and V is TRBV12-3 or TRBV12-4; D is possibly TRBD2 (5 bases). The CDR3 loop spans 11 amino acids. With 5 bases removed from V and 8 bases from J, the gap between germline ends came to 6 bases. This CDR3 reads CASSERGELFF. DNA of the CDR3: TGTGCCAGCAGTGAGCGGGGGGAGCTGTTTTTT.

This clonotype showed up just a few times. The chain's CDR3 is CASSEDGRAANSGNTIYF. CDR3 bases: TGTGCCAGCAGTGAAGACGGAAGGGCCGCGAACTCTGGAAACACCATATATTTT. This chain connects TRBV6-1 to TRBJ1-3, with D unresolved. This CDR3 is 18 amino acids long. CDR1 MNHNS and CDR2 SASEGT come from the germline V gene. With 1 base removed from V and 0 bases from J, the gap between germline ends came to 16 bases.

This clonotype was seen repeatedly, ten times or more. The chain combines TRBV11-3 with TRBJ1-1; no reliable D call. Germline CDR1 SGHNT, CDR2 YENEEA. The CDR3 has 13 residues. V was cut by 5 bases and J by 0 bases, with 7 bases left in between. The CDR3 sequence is CASSITVNTEAFF. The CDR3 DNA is TGTGCCAGCAGCATCACGGTGAACACTGAAGCTTTCTTT.

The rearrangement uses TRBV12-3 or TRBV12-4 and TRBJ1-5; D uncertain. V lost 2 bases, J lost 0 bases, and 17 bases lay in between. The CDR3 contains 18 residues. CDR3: CASSLKLTGLYSNQPQHF. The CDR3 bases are TGTGCCAGCAGTTTAAAGCTCACGGGCCTCTATAGCAATCAGCCCCAGCATTTT.

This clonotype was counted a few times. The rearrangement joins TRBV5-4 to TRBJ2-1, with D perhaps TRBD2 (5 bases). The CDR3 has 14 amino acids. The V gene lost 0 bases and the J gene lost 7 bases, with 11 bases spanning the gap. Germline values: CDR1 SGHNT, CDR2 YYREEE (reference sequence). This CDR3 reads CASSLDVRVNEQFF. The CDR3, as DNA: TGTGCCAGCAGCTTGGATGTGAGGGTGAATGAGCAGTTCTTC.

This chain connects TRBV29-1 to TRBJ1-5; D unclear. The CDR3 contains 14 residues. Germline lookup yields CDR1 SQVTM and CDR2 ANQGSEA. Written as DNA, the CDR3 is TGCAGTAGTCTAGGGCGCCTCAGCAATCAGCCCCAGCATTTT. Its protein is CSSLGRLSNQPQHF.

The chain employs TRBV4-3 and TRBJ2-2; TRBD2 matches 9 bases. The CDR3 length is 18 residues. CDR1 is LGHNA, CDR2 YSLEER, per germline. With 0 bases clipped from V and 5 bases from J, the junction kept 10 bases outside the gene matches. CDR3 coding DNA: TGCGCCAGCAGCCAAGATTTGGGCGGGGGGGCCTATACCGGGGAGCTGTTTTTT. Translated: CASSQDLGGGAYTGELFF.

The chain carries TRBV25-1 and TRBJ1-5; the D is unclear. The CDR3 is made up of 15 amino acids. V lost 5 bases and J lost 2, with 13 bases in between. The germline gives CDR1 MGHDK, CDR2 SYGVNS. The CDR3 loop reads CASSPGRVGNQPQHF. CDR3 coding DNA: TGTGCCAGCAGTCCCGGGAGGGTCGGCAATCAGCCCCAGCATTTT.

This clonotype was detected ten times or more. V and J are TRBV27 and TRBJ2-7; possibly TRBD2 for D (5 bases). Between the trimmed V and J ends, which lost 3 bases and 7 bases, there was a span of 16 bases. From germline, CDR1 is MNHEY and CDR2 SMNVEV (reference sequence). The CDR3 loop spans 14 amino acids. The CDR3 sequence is CASSFSRPTGEQYF. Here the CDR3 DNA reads TGTGCCAGCAGTTTTTCACGGCCAACGGGGGAGCAGTACTTC.

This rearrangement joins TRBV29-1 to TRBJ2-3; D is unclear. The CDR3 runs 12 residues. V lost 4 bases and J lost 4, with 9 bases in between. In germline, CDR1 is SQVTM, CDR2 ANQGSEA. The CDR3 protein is CSVASNADTQYF. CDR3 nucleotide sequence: TGCAGCGTTGCCAGCAATGCAGATACGCAGTATTTT.